The 29 T cell receptor beta chains presented below share a single source sample, sequenced in a study of breast tumors, draining lymph nodes, adjacent tissues. TCRdb independently ran MiXCR on the multiplex PCR reads; one entry per CDR3 protein. The sample yields more than 50,000 distinct CDR3 sequences, 45% to 65% seen once. The sequenced sample was breast tumor tissue. The receptors were sampled from a female donor with breast cancer. Some clones in this sample may be carry-over from other donors' samples.

The chain recombines TRBV24-1 with TRBJ2-1; D gene uncertain. CDR1 is KGHDR and CDR2 is SFDVKD in the germline V gene. V was shortened by 2 bases and J by 7 bases, with 11 bases between the two germline ends. The CDR3 loop spans 14 amino acids. The CDR3 protein is CATSDSTRGNEQFF. CDR3 sequence (DNA): TGTGCCACCAGTGATTCGACCCGCGGTAATGAGCAGTTCTTC.

This clonotype was recorded many times. With a much larger clone just one base away, this may be a read error. The chain has TRBV6-1 and TRBJ2-7; the D gene is possibly TRBD2 (5 bases). Germline values: CDR1 MNHNS, CDR2 SASEGT. This CDR3 contains 12 residues. Trimming pared 7 bases from V and 6 bases from J, leaving 13 bases between. DNA of the CDR3: TGTGCCAGCACTCAGGACTCTCCCGAGCAGTACTTC. Its translation: CASTQDSPEQYF.

This clonotype appeared many times. The rearrangement uses TRBV20-1 and TRBJ2-7, with no clear D. This CDR3 contains 15 residues. Germline assignment: CDR1 DFQATT and CDR2 SNEGSKA (reference sequence). Trimming left V 5 bases short and J 1 base short, with 18 bases between. The CDR3 spells CSAPLSTSRSYEQYF. DNA of the CDR3: TGCAGTGCTCCACTCAGTACGAGCAGGTCCTACGAGCAGTACTTC.

The chain is built from TRBV19 and TRBJ2-1; 9 positions agree with TRBD2. V dropped 3 bases and J dropped 6; count of bases not matched to a gene: 9. The CDR3 length is 16 residues. Germline V gives CDR1 LNHDA, CDR2 SQIVND (reference sequence). The CDR3 DNA is TGTGCCAGTAGTATGCGTAGCGGGAGTTTACTCAATGAGCAGTTCTTC. It specifies CASSMRSGSLLNEQFF.

The chain employs TRBV20-1 and TRBJ2-5, with 9 bases fitting TRBD1. CDR1 and CDR2 from the germline V gene are DFQATT and SNEGSKA (reference sequence). This CDR3 has 18 residues. V lost 5 bases and J lost 4; bases outside the gene matches: 20. The CDR3 DNA is TGCAGTGCTGCCCCGGGCTACAGGGGGCTCCTCCACCCAGAGACCCAGTACTTC. Its protein product is CSAAPGYRGLLHPETQYF.

This clonotype was detected many times. V gene TRBV7-8 combines with J gene TRBJ2-2; tentatively, D is TRBD1 or TRBD2 (6 bases each). Trimming stripped 5 bases from V and 7 bases from J, with 17 bases between. This CDR3 has 15 residues. Germline CDR1 is SGHVS and CDR2 is FQNEAQ. CDR3 sequence reads: CASSPRGGQGGELFF. In DNA form, the CDR3 reads TGTGCCAGCAGCCCCCGAGGGGGGCAGGGCGGGGAGCTGTTTTTT.

Concerning this clonotype: Likely a read error: the CDR3 ends without its conserved phenylalanine or tryptophan. The limits of the CDR3 on the DNA are not certain, so only TCRdb's listed CDR3 is given. The chain has TRBV20-1 and TRBJ2-5. Germline CDR1 is DFQATT and CDR2 is SNEGSKA (reference sequence). The CDR3 adds up to 9 amino acids, both ends counted. CDR3 loop: CSARATGSY.

The gene calls are TRBV25-1 and TRBJ1-1; D unresolved. The germline gives CDR1 MGHDK, CDR2 SYGVNS. CDR3 length equals 15 residues. V was shortened by 0 bases and J by 1 base, with 9 bases between the two germline ends. CDR3 in amino acids: CASSEYGRTNTEAFF. CDR3 DNA: TGTGCCAGCAGTGAATATGGCAGGACGAACACTGAAGCTTTCTTT.

For this clonotype: It is likely a read error, because the conserved phenylalanine at the end of the CDR3 is missing. The DNA is omitted, as the CDR3 cannot be located on it reliably, and the CDR3 follows TCRdb's listing. This chain links TRBV12-3 or TRBV12-4 with TRBJ2-2; TRBD2, the D gene given by the table, was not confirmed from the DNA. The length of the CDR3 is 12 amino acids, counting both ends. The CDR3 sequence is CASSSRLAGGLV.

This clonotype was counted ten times or more. The chain joins TRBV11-2 to TRBJ2-1; TRBD2 agrees at 14 bases. This CDR3 comprises 17 residues. Losses at the gene ends were 5 bases for V and 4 bases for J; bases not matched to a gene: 7. Per germline, CDR1 SGHAT and CDR2 FQNNGV. Here the CDR3 reads CASSTGTSGRSYNEQFF. The CDR3 DNA reads as TGTGCCAGCAGCACCGGGACTAGCGGGAGATCTTACAATGAGCAGTTCTTC.

This clonotype occurred many times. V is TRBV6-2 or TRBV6-3 and J is TRBJ2-5; TRBD1 aligns across 7 bases. This CDR3 contains 14 residues. J was trimmed by 1 base and V by 6 bases; bases with no gene match: 5. Germline CDR1 MNHEY, CDR2 SVGEGT. The CDR3 DNA sequence: TGTGCCAGCAGCCCTAACAGGGGCCAAGAGACCCAGTACTTC. Amino acid sequence: CASSPNRGQETQYF.

This clonotype was recorded at least ten times. V gene TRBV7-3 combines with J gene TRBJ2-4; the D gene is possibly TRBD1 (6 bases). V lost 3 bases to trimming and J lost 3 bases, with 6 bases between them. Germline assignment: CDR1 SGHTA and CDR2 FQGTGA. The CDR3 is made up of 13 amino acids. CDR3 in amino acids: CASSLDSKNIQYF. In nucleotides, the CDR3 is TGTGCCAGCAGCTTGGACAGCAAAAACATTCAGTACTTC.

This chain links TRBV2 with TRBJ2-7; unclear D gene. Trimming cost V 8 bases and J 1 base, with 12 bases left between them. The CDR3 is 13 residues long. Germline V gene data show CDR1 as SNHLY and CDR2 as FYNNEI. This CDR3 is CASVLDQSYEQYF. CDR3 nucleotide sequence: TGTGCCAGCGTCCTCGACCAATCCTACGAGCAGTACTTC.

This clonotype was seen a few times. V gene TRBV2 combines with J gene TRBJ1-2; 11 nucleotides match TRBD1. The germline CDR1 and CDR2 sequences are SNHLY and FYNNEI. V lost 3 bases and J lost 7; bases outside the gene matches: 7. This CDR3 comprises 15 residues. This CDR3 is CASSERTGGAGGYTF. In DNA form, the CDR3 reads TGTGCCAGCAGTGAGAGGACAGGGGGCGCCGGTGGCTACACCTTC.

This clonotype was counted many times. The chain employs TRBV7-3 and TRBJ2-1, with D possibly TRBD2 on 5 matching bases. The germline V gene encodes CDR1 SGHTA and CDR2 FQGTGA. Trimming removed 4 bases from V and 6 bases from J, with 10 bases in between. This CDR3 is 13 amino acids long. CDR3 region: CASSSQGSNEQFF. The CDR3 bases are TGTGCCAGCAGCTCCCAAGGGAGCAATGAGCAGTTCTTC.

This clonotype has a count of ten or more. V is TRBV4-1 and J is TRBJ1-4, with 10 bases lining up with TRBD1. The CDR3 has 16 residues. Per the germline V gene, CDR1 is MGHRA and CDR2 is YSYEKL. J lost 7 bases, V lost 1 base, and 6 bases had no gene match. The CDR3 reads CASSQGPGQGIEKLFF. The CDR3 DNA reads as TGCGCCAGCAGCCAAGGTCCGGGACAGGGGATTGAAAAACTGTTTTTT.

The rearrangement uses TRBV5-6 and TRBJ1-2; D remains ambiguous. The CDR3 has 11 residues. Germline CDR1 and CDR2: SGHDT and YYEEEE. Between the trimmed V and J ends, which lost 4 bases and 9 bases, there was a span of 10 bases. CDR3 DNA: TGTGCCAGCAGCGTGGGCGTTAGCTACACCTTC. This encodes CASSVGVSYTF.

This clonotype was recorded at least ten times. The chain is built from TRBV6-5 and TRBJ2-1; a possible D gene is TRBD2 (5 bases). The V end lost 6 bases, the J end lost 3 bases, and 12 bases lay between the germline ends. CDR3 length equals 14 residues. Germline values: CDR1 MNHEY, CDR2 SVGAGI. CDR3: CASRSGGDYNEQFF. In DNA, the CDR3 is TGTGCCAGCAGGTCCGGAGGCGACTACAATGAGCAGTTCTTC.

The V call is TRBV9, the J call TRBJ2-1; D gene uncertain. This CDR3 spans 15 amino acids. Germline V lookup: CDR1 SGDLS, CDR2 YYNGEE. With 3 bases removed from V and 4 bases from J, the gap between germline ends came to 14 bases. The CDR3 coding sequence is TGTGCCAGCAGCGCCCTCGGCAGCATTTACAATGAGCAGTTCTTC. As protein: CASSALGSIYNEQFF.

This clonotype was recorded a few times. The CDR3 DNA reads as TGCGCCAGCAGCCAAGACCGGAGGACTAGTCTGGATCAGCCCCAGCATTTT. Translated: CASSQDRRTSLDQPQHF. The chain has TRBV4-3 and TRBJ1-5; D gene unclear. The CDR3 extends over 17 amino acids. Per the germline V gene, CDR1 is LGHNA and CDR2 is YSLEER. V was clipped by 0 bases and J by 5 bases, with 17 bases between them.

This clonotype was observed a few times. The CDR3 does not close with the conserved phenylalanine or tryptophan, likely indicating a read error. It is unclear where the CDR3 begins or ends on the DNA, so no DNA is shown, and the CDR3 is as TCRdb lists it. The V gene is TRBV24-1, the J gene TRBJ2-7; TRBD1, as called in the table, went unchecked against the DNA. Looked up from germline, CDR1 is KGHDR and CDR2 is SFDVKD. The CDR3 has 9 residues if both end residues are counted. Here the CDR3 reads CATGYGTIS.

The chain joins TRBV10-2 to TRBJ2-1, with TRBD2 matching over 12 bases. CDR1 is WSHSY and CDR2 is SAAADI in the germline V gene. V lost 6 bases and J lost 2; bases outside the gene matches: 5. The CDR3 totals 16 residues. In DNA form, the CDR3 reads TGCGCCAGCAGATCTGGACTAGCGGGGACCTACAATGAGCAGTTCTTC. This encodes CASRSGLAGTYNEQFF.

The chain combines TRBV9 with TRBJ2-7, with D maybe TRBD2 (6 bases). Germline values: CDR1 SGDLS, CDR2 YYNGEE. V lost 0 bases and J lost 6, with 16 bases in between. This CDR3 is 15 amino acids long. The CDR3 sequence: CASSVGQPMGGEQYF. In nucleotides, the CDR3 is TGTGCCAGCAGCGTAGGACAGCCCATGGGGGGCGAGCAGTACTTC. Full variable domain (rest looked up from reference TRBV9 and TRBJ2-7): DSGVTQTPKHLITATGQRVTLRCSPRSGDLSVYWYQQSLDQGLQFLIQYYNGEERAKGNILERFSAQQFPDLHSELNLSSLELGDSALYFCASSVGQPMGGEQYFGPGTRLTVT.

CDR3 in amino acids: CASSASVSYSGNTIYF. CDR3 coding DNA: TGTGCCAGCAGCGCATCAGTGAGCTACTCTGGAAACACCATATATTTT. V gene TRBV9 combines with J gene TRBJ1-3, with D unclear. Trimming removed 3 bases from V and 0 bases from J, with 13 bases in between. This CDR3 is 16 amino acids long. Germline values: CDR1 SGDLS, CDR2 YYNGEE.

This clonotype was observed many times. The J gene is TRBJ2-3, the V gene TRBV29-1; TRBD1 matches at 7 bases. V trimming: 6 bases; J trimming: 5 bases; junction bases outside the gene matches: 14. The CDR3 has 15 residues. Germline V CDR1 and CDR2: SQVTM, ANQGSEA. The CDR3 region is CSVYDATGWVDTQYF. CDR3 DNA: TGCAGCGTCTACGATGCGACAGGGTGGGTAGATACGCAGTATTTT.

As for this clonotype: This likely comes from a read error, as the CDR3 has no conserved phenylalanine or tryptophan at its end. The J gene is TRBJ2-7, the V gene TRBV20-1; 9 bases map to TRBD1. Losses at the gene ends were 4 bases for V and 7 bases for J; bases not matched to a gene: 8. In germline, CDR1 is DFQATT, CDR2 SNEGSKA (reference sequence). The CDR3 consists of 13 residues. CDR3 region: CSAKRTGEGEQYL. The CDR3 DNA reads TGCAGTGCTAAACGGACAGGGGAGGGGGAGCAGTACCTC.

The V and J genes are TRBV29-1 and TRBJ1-2; possibly TRBD1 for D (6 bases). CDR3 size: 15 residues. Trimming cost V 4 bases and J 8 bases, with 23 bases left between them. The V gene's germline CDR1 is SQVTM and CDR2 ANQGSEA. This CDR3 is CSVGYSFGAGEGYTF. DNA of the CDR3: TGCAGCGTTGGATACTCATTCGGAGCAGGGGAAGGCTACACCTTC. The full variable domain, completed using reference TRBV29-1 and TRBJ1-2, is SAVISQKPSRDICQRGTSLTIQCQVDSQVTMMFWYRQQPGQSLTLIATANQGSEATYESGFVIDKFPISRPNLTFSTLTVSNMSPEDSSIYLCSVGYSFGAGEGYTFGSGTRLTVV.

The rearrangement uses TRBV25-1 and TRBJ2-7; TRBD2 matches at 13 bases. The CDR3 is 17 residues long. J gave up 0 bases and V 6 bases, and 8 bases lay outside the gene matches. The germline gives CDR1 MGHDK, CDR2 SYGVNS. The CDR3 here is CASSERRLAGGSYEQYF. For the CDR3, the DNA is TGTGCCAGCAGCGAACGAAGACTAGCGGGAGGCTCCTACGAGCAGTACTTC.

This clonotype has a count of ten or more. The rearrangement joins TRBV10-3 to TRBJ1-2; D remains unclear. Germline CDR1 ENHRY, CDR2 SYGVKD. The CDR3 spans 13 residues. Trimming took 4 bases from V and 8 from J, leaving 14 bases between them. The CDR3 here is CAISASLELGYTF. The CDR3 nucleotides are TGTGCCATCAGTGCCTCTTTGGAGTTAGGCTACACCTTC.